The 25 T cell receptor beta chains below come from one sample, sequenced in a study of tumor and adjacent non-tumor tissue in lung cancer. The library came from three nested PCR rounds adapted from ARM-PCR protocols. MiXCR was run by TCRdb on the multiplex PCR reads, yielding one entry per CDR3 protein. The sample has 90,000 to 100,000 distinct CDR3 sequences, 80% seen once. RNA was extracted from bulk tissue without any cell sorting. The normal lung tissue was taken more than 3 cm from the tumor edge. Sequenced sample: distant non-tumor lung tissue. The receptors here all came from a man in his sixties with small cell lung cancer.

With respect to this clonotype: It is likely a read error, because the conserved phenylalanine at the end of the CDR3 is missing. This chain uses TRBV24-1 with TRBJ2-3; tentative D call: TRBD2 (5 bases). Germline lookup yields CDR1 KGHDR and CDR2 SFDVKD. This CDR3 region has 16 residues. Trimming removed 5 bases at V and 2 bases at J, with 16 bases between. The DNA of the CDR3 is TGTGCCACCAGTGCCTCAAGGTTCGGGATCACAGATACGCAGTATATT. Its translation is CATSASRFGITDTQYI.

The gene calls are TRBV6-5 and TRBJ1-5; D is unclear. CDR3 length: 18 amino acids. Germline V gene sequence: CDR1 MNHEY, CDR2 SVGAGI. V was trimmed by 5 bases and J by 3 bases, leaving 23 bases between them. CDR3 protein: CASSLRKGGYGFNQPQHF. CDR3 coding DNA: TGTGCCAGCAGTCTCCGAAAGGGTGGATACGGTTTCAATCAGCCCCAGCATTTT.

The rearrangement joins TRBV11-3 to TRBJ2-2, with TRBD2 identical over 12 bases. Germline V gives CDR1 SGHNT, CDR2 YENEEA. The CDR3 covers 18 residues. Germline trimming cut 6 bases from V and 11 bases from J; bases unmatched to any gene: 19. The CDR3: CASSRDDTGLAGRTELFF. The DNA for the CDR3 is TGTGCCAGCAGTCGTGATGACACGGGACTAGCGGGTCGCACCGAGCTGTTTTTT.

Concerning this clonotype itself: A much larger clone sits a single nucleotide away, making a read error possible. The chain employs TRBV5-4 and TRBJ2-2; D is undetermined. Trimming took off 8 bases at V and 3 bases at J, with 14 bases between the two ends. Germline V lookup: CDR1 SGHNT, CDR2 YYREEE (reference sequence). This CDR3 has 14 residues. CDR3 DNA sequence: TGTGCCAGTTCGATCGGGCCGGACACCGGGGAGCTGTTTTTT. This encodes CASSIGPDTGELFF.

In regard to this clonotype: At one of its ends the junction is not consistent with the germline gene, which may arise from a read error. The chain links TRBV7-9 to TRBJ2-5; a possible D gene is TRBD1 (5 bases). The CDR3 totals 14 residues. Looked up from germline, CDR1 is SEHNR and CDR2 is FQNEAQ (reference sequence). The CDR3 loop is CASSYSAGFETRYF. The CDR3 DNA reads as TGTGCCAGCAGCTACTCCGCAGGGTTCGAGACCCGGTACTTT. Full variable domain (outside the CDR3, taken from reference TRBV7-9 and TRBJ2-5): DTGVSQNPRHKITKRGQNVTFRCDPISEHNRLYWYRQTLGQGPEFLTYFQNEAQLEKSRLLSDRFSAERPKGSFSTLEIQRTEQGDSAMYLCASSYSAGFETRYFGPGTRLLVL.

About this clonotype: Germline is not matched at one junction end, which may reflect a read error. The CDR3 loop reads CTSSWGQSNEKLFF. CDR3 coding DNA: TGCACCAGCAGCTGGGGACAGTCTAATGAAAAACTGTTTTTT. This sequence joins TRBV5-1 and TRBJ1-4; 7 nucleotides agree with TRBD1. CDR3 length: 14 residues. Looked up from germline, CDR1 is SGHRS and CDR2 is YFSETQ.

For this clonotype: A much larger clone differs by one base, so this may be a read error. The genes are TRBV25-1 and TRBJ2-3; 8 nucleotides align to TRBD1. V shed 2 bases, J shed 5 bases, and the junction held 6 bases outside the gene matches. This CDR3 contains 15 residues. The germline gives CDR1 MGHDK, CDR2 SYGVNS. CDR3 sequence: CASSEPGQGRDTQYF. The CDR3 DNA sequence: TGTGCCAGCAGTGAACCCGGACAGGGCAGAGATACGCAGTATTTT. Using reference TRBV25-1 and TRBJ2-3 for the parts outside the CDR3, the full variable domain is EADIYQTPRYLVIGTGKKITLECSQTMGHDKMYWYQQDPGMELHLIHYSYGVNSTEKGDLSSESTVSRIRTEHFPLTLESARPSHTSQYLCASSEPGQGRDTQYFGPGTRLTVL.

Of note for this clonotype: At one end the junction does not follow the germline gene, possibly because of a read error. The chain joins TRBV12-3 or TRBV12-4 to TRBJ2-1; 8 nucleotides agree with TRBD2. The CDR3 length is 15 residues. CDR3 sequence: CGSSLYQRESGVQFF. CDR3 DNA sequence: TGTGGCAGCAGTTTATATCAGCGGGAGAGCGGGGTGCAGTTCTTC.

As for this clonotype: A junction boundary mismatches the germline segment, possibly from a read error. The genes are TRBV29-1 and TRBJ2-1, with D possibly matching TRBD2 (5 bases). The length of the CDR3 is 15 residues. Germline CDR1 is SQVTM and CDR2 is ANQGSEA. DNA for the CDR3: TGTAGCGTTGACCAGCGGCAGAGCTCCTACAATGAGGAGTTCTTC. This codes for CSVDQRQSSYNEEFF.

The chain combines TRBV29-1 with TRBJ1-2; D unresolved. Germline loops: CDR1 SQVTM, CDR2 ANQGSEA. Between the trimmed V and J ends, which lost 8 bases and 6 bases, there was a span of 16 bases. The length of the CDR3 is 12 residues. CDR3 nucleotide sequence: TGCAGCACTCGAGGCTTTGAGGATGGCTACACCTTC. This encodes CSTRGFEDGYTF.

The CDR3 spells CASSMDRTATEAFF. As DNA, the CDR3 is TGCGCCAGCAGCATGGACAGGACAGCCACTGAAGCTTTCTTT. The chain is built from TRBV4-1 and TRBJ1-1, with 7 bases lining up with TRBD1. Germline V gene data show CDR1 as MGHRA and CDR2 as YSYEKL. The CDR3 spans 14 residues. V dropped 5 bases and J dropped 4; count of bases not matched to a gene: 7.

About this clonotype: At one end the junction does not follow the germline gene, possibly because of a read error. This chain connects TRBV12-3 or TRBV12-4 to TRBJ2-2, with 9 bases matching TRBD2. The CDR3 is 13 amino acids. CDR3 in DNA: TGTGCCTGCAGGCGGGGGGGGGTCTGGGAGCTGTTTTTT. It translates to CACRRGGVWELFF.

As to this clonotype: At one end the junction does not follow the germline gene, possibly because of a read error. The rearrangement uses TRBV4-2 and TRBJ1-1; TRBD1 matches at 9 bases. Germline CDR1 is LGHNA and CDR2 is YNFKEQ. The CDR3 extends over 15 amino acids. The CDR3 DNA sequence: TGTACCAGCAGCCCAGTACGGGACAGGGTCACTGAAGCTTTCTTT. Its protein is CTSSPVRDRVTEAFF.

Regarding this clonotype: As the CDR3 is not closed by the conserved phenylalanine or tryptophan, this likely results from a read error. The rearrangement links TRBV7-9 to TRBJ2-1; TRBD2 matches 7 bases. With V trimmed by 5 bases and J by 2 bases, 6 bases remained unmatched. Germline V lookup: CDR1 SEHNR, CDR2 FQNEAQ (reference sequence). CDR3 length equals 15 residues. CDR3 DNA sequence: TGTGCCAGCAGCACTCTAGCGGACCCCTACAATGAGCAGTTCTCC. This sequence encodes CASSTLADPYNEQFS.

About this clonotype: Just one base apart from a much larger clone, this may be a read error. The rearrangement links TRBV24-1 to TRBJ2-3; D is unclear. Per germline, CDR1 KGHDR and CDR2 SFDVKD. Trimming left V 4 bases short and J 6 bases short, with 16 bases between. CDR3 length: 15 residues. Written as DNA, the CDR3 is TGTGCCACCAGTGAGACCCTCGGGTTTGGCGATACGCAGTATTTT. This codes for CATSETLGFGDTQYF.

This chain links TRBV4-1 with TRBJ1-5; no firm D call. Germline CDR1 and CDR2: MGHRA and YSYEKL. Trimming left V 7 bases short and J 6 bases short, with 13 bases between. The CDR3 has 13 amino acids. The CDR3 DNA sequence: TGCGCCAGCAACCATTGGATGTCTCAGCCCCAGCATTTT. This gives the protein CASNHWMSQPQHF.

Worth noting for this clonotype: A read error may be the cause here, since a much bigger clone is one base away. J is TRBJ2-1 and V is TRBV30; possible D gene TRBD2, 6 bases. The germline CDR1 and CDR2 sequences are GTSNPN and SVGIG (reference sequence). The CDR3 runs to 13 residues. In nucleotides, the CDR3 is TGTGCCTGGACTCGGGGGAGCGGGCCGCAGCAGATCTTC. This codes for CAWTRGSGPQQIF.

This clonotype was seen a few times. The chain joins TRBV11-2 to TRBJ1-3, with TRBD1 matching 8 bases. Germline V gene sequence: CDR1 SGHAT, CDR2 FQNNGV. V dropped 2 bases and J dropped 2; count of bases not matched to a gene: 5. The CDR3 totals 16 residues. The CDR3 DNA reads as TGTGCCAGCAGCTTAAGTCAGGGGGCGACTGGAAACACCATATATTTT. It specifies CASSLSQGATGNTIYF.

This chain links TRBV10-1 with TRBJ2-7; D uncertain. This CDR3 is built from 14 residues. Germline CDR1 is WNHNN and CDR2 is SYGVQD (reference sequence). The CDR3 region has the DNA TGCGCCAGCAGTGAAGAAGGGATCCCTAACGAGCAGTATGTC. This sequence encodes CASSEEGIPNEQYV.

Only a few counts were recorded for this clonotype. This rearrangement joins TRBV20-1 to TRBJ2-3; 8 bases match TRBD1. J was trimmed by 8 bases and V by 3 bases; bases with no gene match: 10. Germline V CDR1 and CDR2: DFQATT, SNEGSKA (reference sequence). The CDR3 has 14 residues. The CDR3 DNA reads TGCAGTGCTAGCGGGACAGGAGGCAGCGGTACGCAGTATTTT. This sequence encodes CSASGTGGSGTQYF.

The gene calls are TRBV11-2 and TRBJ1-1; D might be TRBD1 (5 bases). The germline V gene encodes CDR1 SGHAT and CDR2 FQNNGV. With 2 bases removed from V and 3 bases from J, the gap between germline ends came to 13 bases. This CDR3 contains 15 residues. The CDR3: CASSLLTGGYTEAFF. DNA for the CDR3: TGTGCCAGCAGCTTACTAACGGGGGGGTACACTGAAGCTTTCTTT.

Note on this clonotype: Mismatch with germline at one junction end may stem from a read error. The CDR3 region has the DNA TGCGCCAGCATGCGGGGCTACCATGAGCAGTTCTTT. This gives the protein CASMRGYHEQFF. This chain links TRBV12-3 or TRBV12-4 with TRBJ2-1, with TRBD2 as a possible D gene (6 bases). The CDR3 is 12 residues long.

The chain has TRBV12-3 or TRBV12-4 and TRBJ2-3; 7 positions match TRBD2. This CDR3 has 16 residues. Losses at the gene ends were 8 bases for V and 2 bases for J; bases not matched to a gene: 13. In DNA form, the CDR3 reads TGTGCCAGCTGCCGGACTGGCGGGAGTTTCACAGATACGCAGTATTTT. Protein product: CASCRTGGSFTDTQYF.

Notes on this clonotype: At one of its ends the junction is not consistent with the germline gene, which may arise from a read error. The J gene is TRBJ2-1, the V gene TRBV11-1; D might be TRBD2 (6 bases). Germline-derived CDR1 and CDR2 are SGHAT and FQDESV (reference sequence). This CDR3 has 18 amino acids. Here the CDR3 reads CASSSESRTNGIGNEQFF. DNA for the CDR3: TGTGCCAGCAGCTCAGAATCGAGGACTAACGGGATTGGTAATGAACAGTTCTTC.

Comment on this clonotype: One end of the junction is discordant with germline, which a read error may explain. The V and J genes are TRBV10-2 and TRBJ2-7; TRBD1 is a possible D gene (5 bases). The CDR3 consists of 14 residues. CDR1 is WSHSY, CDR2 SAAADI, per germline. CDR3: CATNQGPSSYELYF. The CDR3 DNA reads as TGCGCCACCAATCAGGGCCCTTCCTCCTACGAGCTGTACTTC.